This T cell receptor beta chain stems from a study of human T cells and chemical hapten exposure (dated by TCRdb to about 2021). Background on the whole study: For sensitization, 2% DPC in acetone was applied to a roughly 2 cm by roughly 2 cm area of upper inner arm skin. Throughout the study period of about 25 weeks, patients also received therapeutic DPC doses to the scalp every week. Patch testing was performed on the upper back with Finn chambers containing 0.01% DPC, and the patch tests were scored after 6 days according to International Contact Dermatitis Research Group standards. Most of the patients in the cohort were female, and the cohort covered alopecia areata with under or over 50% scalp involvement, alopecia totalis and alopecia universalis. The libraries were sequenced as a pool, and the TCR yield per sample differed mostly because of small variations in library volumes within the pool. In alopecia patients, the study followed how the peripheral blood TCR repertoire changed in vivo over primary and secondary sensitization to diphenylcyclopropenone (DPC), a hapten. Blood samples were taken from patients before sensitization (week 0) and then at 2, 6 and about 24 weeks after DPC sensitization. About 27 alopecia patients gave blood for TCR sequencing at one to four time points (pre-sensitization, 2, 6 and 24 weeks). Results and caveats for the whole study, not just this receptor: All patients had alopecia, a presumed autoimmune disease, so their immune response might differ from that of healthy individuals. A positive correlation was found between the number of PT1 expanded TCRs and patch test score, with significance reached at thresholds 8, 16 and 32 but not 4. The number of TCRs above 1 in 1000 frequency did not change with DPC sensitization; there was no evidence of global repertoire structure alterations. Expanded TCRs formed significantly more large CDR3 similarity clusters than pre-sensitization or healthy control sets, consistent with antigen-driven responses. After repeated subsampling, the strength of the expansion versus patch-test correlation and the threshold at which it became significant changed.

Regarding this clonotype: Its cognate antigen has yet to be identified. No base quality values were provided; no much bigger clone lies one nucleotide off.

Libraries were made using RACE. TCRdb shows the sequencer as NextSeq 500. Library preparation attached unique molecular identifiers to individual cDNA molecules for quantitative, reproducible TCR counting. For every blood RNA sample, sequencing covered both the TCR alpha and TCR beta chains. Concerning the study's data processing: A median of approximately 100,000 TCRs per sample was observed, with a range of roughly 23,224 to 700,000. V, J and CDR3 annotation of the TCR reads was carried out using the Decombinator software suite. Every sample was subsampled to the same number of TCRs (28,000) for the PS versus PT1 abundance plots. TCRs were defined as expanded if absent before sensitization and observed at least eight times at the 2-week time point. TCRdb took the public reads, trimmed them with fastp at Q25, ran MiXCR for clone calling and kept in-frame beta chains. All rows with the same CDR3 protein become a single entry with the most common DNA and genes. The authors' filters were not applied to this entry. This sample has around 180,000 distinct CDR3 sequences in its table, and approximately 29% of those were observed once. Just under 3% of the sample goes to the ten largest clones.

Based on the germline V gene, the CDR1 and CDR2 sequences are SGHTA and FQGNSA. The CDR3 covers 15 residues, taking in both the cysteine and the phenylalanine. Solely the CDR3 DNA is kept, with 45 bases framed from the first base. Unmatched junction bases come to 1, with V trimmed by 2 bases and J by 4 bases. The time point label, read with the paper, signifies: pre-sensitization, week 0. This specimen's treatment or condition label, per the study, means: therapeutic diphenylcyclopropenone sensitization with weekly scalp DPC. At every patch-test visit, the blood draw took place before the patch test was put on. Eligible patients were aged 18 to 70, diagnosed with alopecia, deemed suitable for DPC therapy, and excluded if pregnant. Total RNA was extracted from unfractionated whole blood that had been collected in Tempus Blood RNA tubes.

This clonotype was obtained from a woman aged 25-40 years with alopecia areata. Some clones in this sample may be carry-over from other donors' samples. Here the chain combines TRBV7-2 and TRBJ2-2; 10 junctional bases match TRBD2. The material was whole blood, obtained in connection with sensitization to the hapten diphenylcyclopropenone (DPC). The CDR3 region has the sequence CASSLSGGATGELFF. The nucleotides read TGTGCCAGCAGCTTAAGCGGGGGGGCCACCGGGGAGCTGTTTTTT.